Listed below are T cell receptor beta chains from one sample, sequenced in a study of blood T cell repertoires in COVID-19. Generated by immunoSEQ multiplex PCR, the TCRdb table keeps only in-frame clones and is missing some. The sample has some 33,000 clones, approximately 90% seen once. The specimen was peripheral blood. All receptors derive from a human donor in a cohort sampled during active COVID-19. CDR3s include the opening cysteine and the closing phenylalanine or tryptophan. A D gene is named only where the DNA matches it firmly. Part of the rows lack a size; the others show once, few, many or a class for expanded clones.

cdr3_nt cdr3_aa cdr3_length v_call d_call clone_size j_call
TGTGCCAGCAGCGTAGCTTTAACAGGGGGGAAAGCTTTCTTT CASSVALTGGKAFF 14 TRBV9 TRBD1 once TRBJ1-1
TGCGCCAGCAGCCGAGCCTGGGACAGGAACTCCTACGAGCAGTACTTC CASSRAWDRNSYEQYF 16 TRBV5-1 TRBD1 once TRBJ2-7
TGTGCCAGCAGCTCGCAGGGGGTGGATGAGCAGTTCTTC CASSSQGVDEQFF 13 TRBV7-9 TRBD1 . TRBJ2-1
TGTGCCAGCTCACCAGTGAAGCCTCCCTACGAGCAGTACTTC CASSPVKPPYEQYF 14 TRBV18 . . TRBJ2-7
TGTGCCAGCAGCTTATTAGGGGCAGGCCAAAACATTCAGTACTTC CASSLLGAGQNIQYF 15 TRBV3-1/TRBV3-2 . once TRBJ2-4
TGTGCCAGCAGTTACTGGTCAGGCGAACAGCCCCAGCATTTT CASSYWSGEQPQHF 14 TRBV6-6 . . TRBJ1-5
TGCGCCAGCAGAAAGGGACAGGGGGGTCGTCAGCCCCAGCATTTT CASRKGQGGRQPQHF 15 TRBV4-1 TRBD1 . TRBJ1-5
TGTGCCAGCCGAGCGGACAGCACCGAGCAGTACTTC CASRADSTEQYF 12 TRBV6-5 . few TRBJ2-7
TGTGCCAGCAGCCCAACAGGGGGCCACAATGAGCAGTTCTTC CASSPTGGHNEQFF 14 TRBV13 TRBD1 few TRBJ2-1
TGTGCCAGCAGCTTACAACGGTTTAATGAAAAACTGTTTTTT CASSLQRFNEKLFF 14 TRBV7-2 . . TRBJ1-4
TGTGCCGCCGACCTCGGGACTACCCAAAACATTCAGTACTTC CAADLGTTQNIQYF 14 TRBV30 TRBD2 . TRBJ2-4
TGCGCCAGCAGCTTGGTCCAAAGCGGTACCTCCTACAATGAGCAGTTCTTC CASSLVQSGTSYNEQFF 17 TRBV5-1 . . TRBJ2-1
TGCGCCAGCAGCTCCCAGGGGTACCGGGAGACCCAGTACTTC CASSSQGYRETQYF 14 TRBV5-1 . once TRBJ2-5
TGTGCCAGCTCACCAGCCCAGGCCTCTGGAAACACCATATATTTT CASSPAQASGNTIYF 15 TRBV18 . . TRBJ1-3
TGTGCCTGGAGTGGGACAGGGGGCGTCGGTAGCAATCAGCCCCAGCATTTT CAWSGTGGVGSNQPQHF 17 TRBV30 TRBD1 . TRBJ1-5
TGCGCCAGCAGTCAATCTACAGGGTTAAGTAATTCACCCCTCCACTTT CASSQSTGLSNSPLHF 16 TRBV23-1 . . TRBJ1-6
TGTGCCAGCTCACCGTCTAACAGGGGGGAGACCCAGTACTTC CASSPSNRGETQYF 14 TRBV18 TRBD1 . TRBJ2-5
TGTGCCAGTAGTATACGGGGAGCTAATGAAAAACTGTTTTTT CASSIRGANEKLFF 14 TRBV19 . . TRBJ1-4
TGTGCCAGCAGCTTAGGAGGTGATAGTGAAAAACTGTTTTTT CASSLGGDSEKLFF 14 TRBV7-8 . . TRBJ1-4
TGTGCCAGCAGCCAAGATCAGGGGCGAGGTGGCTACACCTTC CASSQDQGRGGYTF 14 TRBV3-1/TRBV3-2 . . TRBJ1-2
TGTGCCAGCAGTTTAGATTCACTAGCGGGCGGGACCCAGTACTTC CASSLDSLAGGTQYF 15 TRBV27 TRBD2 few TRBJ2-5
TGTGCCCGATCGACAGGCGACTACAATGAGCAGTTCTTC CARSTGDYNEQFF 13 TRBV2 . . TRBJ2-1
TGTGCCAGCAGCTTTACTAGCGGCCAAACCTACGAGCAGTACTTC CASSFTSGQTYEQYF 15 TRBV11-2 TRBD2 . TRBJ2-7
TGTGCCAGCAGCAAAGAGGGGGGGATGAACACTGAAGCTTTCTTT CASSKEGGMNTEAFF 15 TRBV21-1 . . TRBJ1-1
TGTGCCAGCAGTTTCCTACAGGGGGCGGTCAATGAGCAGTTCTTC CASSFLQGAVNEQFF 15 TRBV27 TRBD1 . TRBJ2-1
TGTGCCAGTAGGTTAACCCCCAGGGGTACTGAAGCTTTCTTT CASRLTPRGTEAFF 14 TRBV19 . . TRBJ1-1
TGTGCCAGTAGTATAGGGGGACAGATAGCAACTCAGCCCCAGCATTTT CASSIGGQIATQPQHF 16 TRBV19 TRBD1 . TRBJ1-5
TGTGCCAGCAGCCAGGGGCAGGGAAACATTCAGTACTTC CASSQGQGNIQYF 13 TRBV16 . few TRBJ2-4
TGTGCCAGCAGCAAGAGGGCAGTTAACACCGGGGAGCTGTTTTTT CASSKRAVNTGELFF 15 TRBV9 . . TRBJ2-2
TGCGCCAGCAGCATACGTGAATCCTTCGGCGAGCAGTACTTC CASSIRESFGEQYF 14 TRBV4-1 . few TRBJ2-7
TGCGCCAGCAGCCAAGATCGCCCCAGGGTGGGCTTCTATGGCTACACCTTC CASSQDRPRVGFYGYTF 17 TRBV4-1 . . TRBJ1-2
TGCGCCAGCCACGAAGGGGCAGCGAACATGAACACTGAAGCTTTCTTT CASHEGAANMNTEAFF 16 TRBV5-1 . . TRBJ1-1
TGTGCCAGCAGCCAGAATATCAGGGATACGCAGTATTTT CASSQNIRDTQYF 13 TRBV3-1/TRBV3-2 . . TRBJ2-3
TGTGCCAGCAGCGTATTCGAAGTATGGACTATGGCGCCAGGGGAGCTGTTTTTT CASSVFEVWTMAPGELFF 18 TRBV9 . medium-sized TRBJ2-2
TGCGCCAGCAGCTTGGGAGGTCAGGGTTATAATTCACCCCTCCACTTT CASSLGGQGYNSPLHF 16 TRBV5-1 . . TRBJ1-6